The 23 T cell receptor beta chains below all came from one sample that was sequenced in a study of OX40 agonist ivuxolimab in advanced cancers. TCRdb keeps only in-frame clones here, not all; method: immunoSEQ multiplex PCR. The repertoire consists of around 30,000 clones, with roughly 80% occurring once and the leading ten covering over 2.5%. The sequencing used CD4+ or CD8+ T cells sorted from blood, collected in a trial of the OX40 agonist ivuxolimab. The origin of the receptors is an adult with an advanced solid tumor such as melanoma, head and neck, liver or kidney cancer.

This chain connects TRBV29-1 to TRBJ2-1; TRBD1 agrees at 10 bases. Germline-derived CDR1 and CDR2 are SQVTM and ANQGSEA. The CDR3 runs to 14 residues. J gave up 4 bases and V 4 bases, and 4 bases lay outside the gene matches. The CDR3 sequence is CSVVTGGLYNEQFF. CDR3 DNA sequence: TGCAGCGTTGTGACAGGGGGCTTATACAATGAGCAGTTCTTC.

The chain joins TRBV5-8 to TRBJ1-4; D not resolved. Looked up from germline, CDR1 is SGHTS and CDR2 is YDEGEE. V was trimmed by 1 base and J by 4 bases, leaving 8 bases between them. The CDR3 extends over 14 amino acids. Written as DNA, the CDR3 is TGTGCCAGCAGCTTGCTTCTCTTTAATGAAAAACTGTTTTTT. As protein: CASSLLLFNEKLFF.

The sample holds one count of this clone. This chain joins TRBV5-1 and TRBJ2-5; D may be TRBD1 (6 bases). TRBJ2-7 matches the DNA end more closely, so the J call is doubtful. The V gene's germline CDR1 is SGHRS and CDR2 YFSETQ. There are 13 residues in the CDR3. The CDR3 here is CASSSQGFHEQYF. CDR3 in DNA: TGCGCCAGCAGCTCACAGGGATTTCACGAGCAGTACTTC.

The chain is built from TRBV11-2 and TRBJ1-1; 9 bases match TRBD1. CDR1 and CDR2 from the germline V gene are SGHAT and FQNNGV. The CDR3 has 18 amino acids. J lost 7 bases, V lost 7 bases, and 22 bases had no gene match. CDR3 nucleotide sequence: TGTGCCAGCATCCCGGCGTTCCGGACAGGGGCGCCGGGGAGTGAAGCTTTCTTT. Amino acids: CASIPAFRTGAPGSEAFF. Filled out from reference TRBV11-2 and TRBJ1-1, the complete variable domain reads EAGVAQSPRYKIIEKRQSVAFWCNPISGHATLYWYQQILGQGPKLLIQFQNNGVVDDSQLPKDRFSAERLKGVDSTLKIQPAKLEDSAVYLCASIPAFRTGAPGSEAFFGQGTRLTVV.

The chain uses TRBV14 and TRBJ2-1; TRBD1 matches at 7 bases. There are 15 residues in the CDR3. The V gene end was trimmed by 1 base and the J gene end by 5 bases; junction bases not matched to a gene: 5. Germline CDR1 is SGHDN and CDR2 is FVKESK. CDR3 region: CASSQGTGAHNEQFF. Here the CDR3 DNA reads TGTGCCAGCAGCCAAGGAACAGGGGCCCACAATGAGCAGTTCTTC.

The rearrangement joins TRBV6-5 to TRBJ2-7, with 10 bases matching TRBD1. With V trimmed by 6 bases and J by 2 bases, 4 bases remained unmatched. Per germline, CDR1 MNHEY and CDR2 SVGAGI. This CDR3 region has 14 residues. The CDR3 coding sequence is TGTGCCAGCAGCCGAGGACAGGGGGCCTACGAGCAGTACTTC. The encoded protein is CASSRGQGAYEQYF.

V is TRBV12-5 and J is TRBJ1-2; 8 nucleotides align to TRBD1. Germline trimming cut 4 bases from V and 6 bases from J; bases unmatched to any gene: 1. The length of the CDR3 is 12 residues. Germline V gene data show CDR1 as LGHNT and CDR2 as FRNRAP. The CDR3 loop reads CASGSRGHGYTF. Written as DNA, the CDR3 is TGTGCTAGTGGTTCCAGGGGGCATGGCTACACCTTC.

This chain joins TRBV6-6 and TRBJ1-2, with TRBD1 identical over 7 bases. The CDR3 contains 14 residues. Trimming cost V 2 bases and J 6 bases; bases outside gene matches: 6. The germline V gene has CDR1 MNHNY and CDR2 SVGAGI (reference sequence). The CDR3 coding sequence is TGTGCCAGCAGTTACGACAGGGAAGCGGATGGCTACACCTTC. Its protein product is CASSYDREADGYTF.

The chain employs TRBV4-1 and TRBJ2-6; TRBD1 aligns across 9 bases. V dropped 4 bases and J dropped 4; count of bases not matched to a gene: 11. The CDR3 has 18 amino acids. Germline CDR1 MGHRA, CDR2 YSYEKL. CDR3 residues: CASSLIPGQGSGANVLTF. In nucleotides, the CDR3 is TGCGCCAGCAGCCTCATTCCGGGACAGGGATCCGGGGCCAACGTCCTGACTTTC.

The CDR3 is CASSFGRGYEQYF. Here the CDR3 DNA reads TGTGCCAGCAGCTTCGGTAGAGGGTACGAGCAGTACTTC. V usage is TRBV5-6 and J usage is TRBJ2-7; a weak D match, TRBD2 (5 bases). The length of the CDR3 is 13 residues. Trimming left V 2 bases short and J 4 bases short, with 10 bases between. CDR1 is SGHDT, CDR2 YYEEEE, per germline. Variable domain in full (rest from reference TRBV5-6 and TRBJ2-7): DAGVTQSPTHLIKTRGQQVTLRCSPKSGHDTVSWYQQALGQGPQFIFQYYEEEERQRGNFPDRFSGHQFPNYSSELNVNALLLGDSALYLCASSFGRGYEQYFGPGTRLTVT.

This chain uses TRBV28 with TRBJ2-7; 13 bases match TRBD2. CDR3 length: 18 residues. The V gene's germline CDR1 is MDHEN and CDR2 SYDVKM. With V trimmed by 4 bases and J by 0 bases, 9 bases remained unmatched. The CDR3 sequence: CASSSTVRLAGGSYEQYF. CDR3 DNA: TGTGCCAGCAGTTCCACAGTGAGACTAGCGGGGGGCTCCTACGAGCAGTACTTC.

The rearrangement uses TRBV18 and TRBJ2-1, with TRBD2 matching 11 bases. With V trimmed by 3 bases and J by 8 bases, 9 bases remained unmatched. CDR3 length equals 16 residues. CDR1 and CDR2 from the germline V gene are KGHSH and LQKENI. As DNA, the CDR3 is TGTGCCAGCTCACCTCCTAAAACTAGCGGGAGACATGAGCAGTTCTTC. Encoded protein: CASSPPKTSGRHEQFF.

The V gene is TRBV7-9, the J gene TRBJ2-1; D not certain. The CDR3 spans 15 residues. From germline, CDR1 is SEHNR and CDR2 FQNEAQ (reference sequence). Trimming removed 4 bases at V and 0 bases at J, with 10 bases between. CDR3 region: CASSSPTSSYNEQFF. The CDR3 nucleotides are TGTGCCAGCAGCTCCCCAACGAGCTCCTACAATGAGCAGTTCTTC.

This clone was seen a single time. This chain uses TRBV28 with TRBJ2-5; D possibly matches TRBD1 or TRBD2 (5 bases each). V gave up 4 bases and J gave up 2 bases, with 17 bases separating them. The CDR3 length is 16 residues. CDR1 and CDR2 (germline): MDHEN, SYDVKM. The CDR3 nucleotides are TGTGCCAGCAGTTATACACTGGGGGTGCTACAAGAGACCCAGTACTTC. Amino acid sequence: CASSYTLGVLQETQYF.

This clone was counted between two and nine times. The rearrangement joins TRBV9 to TRBJ1-1; D not resolved. CDR3 length: 15 amino acids. In germline, CDR1 is SGDLS, CDR2 YYNGEE. V lost 4 bases and J 5 bases, leaving 18 bases between the germline ends. The CDR3 DNA reads as TGTGCCAGCAGCAAAGAGTTACGGGGAGGAACTGAAGCTTTCTTT. The encoded protein is CASSKELRGGTEAFF.

This chain's CDR3 is CASSLTGHRQETQYF. CDR3 in DNA: TGTGCCAGCAGCTTAACTGGACATAGACAAGAGACCCAGTACTTC. The chain couples TRBV7-3 to TRBJ2-5, with TRBD1 as a possible D gene (5 bases). The CDR3 has 15 residues. Germline V gene sequence: CDR1 SGHTA, CDR2 FQGTGA. V lost 0 bases and J 2 bases, leaving 10 bases between the germline ends.

This chain uses TRBV27 with TRBJ1-6; D ambiguous. The CDR3 sequence is 12 residues long. The V gene lost 7 bases and the J gene lost 6 bases, with 7 bases spanning the gap. Germline-derived CDR1 and CDR2 are MNHEY and SMNVEV (reference sequence). CDR3 protein: CASKRFNSPLHF. CDR3 DNA: TGTGCCAGCAAAAGGTTTAATTCACCCCTCCACTTT.

This clone was picked up a small number of times. The chain combines TRBV6-5 with TRBJ1-5, with D unresolved. The germline V gene has CDR1 MNHEY and CDR2 SVGAGI. Trimming stripped 4 bases from V and 7 bases from J, with 11 bases between. The CDR3 consists of 13 residues. This chain's CDR3 is CASSSLSMQPQHF. The CDR3 nucleotides are TGTGCCAGCAGTTCACTCTCGATGCAGCCCCAGCATTTT.

Regarding this clone: One end of the junction varies from germline; a read error may be responsible. Additional DNA sequences in this sample encode the identical CDR3. The V call is TRBV30, the J call TRBJ2-3, with D perhaps given as TRBD1 or TRBD2 (5 bases each). CDR1 GTSNPN and CDR2 SVGIG come from the germline V gene (reference sequence). This CDR3 region has 15 residues. CDR3 in DNA: TGTGCCTGGAGTGTCGGGACGTGGGGCACGGATACGCAGTATTTT. Protein sequence: CAWSVGTWGTDTQYF.

The rearrangement joins TRBV4-3 to TRBJ1-3; tentative D call: TRBD1 (5 bases). CDR1 and CDR2 (germline): LGHNA, YSLEER. CDR3 length equals 17 residues. Between the trimmed V and J ends, which lost 0 bases and 4 bases, there was a span of 16 bases. The CDR3 is CASSQDFPRVSGNTIYF. CDR3 nucleotide sequence: TGCGCCAGCAGCCAAGATTTTCCCAGGGTCTCCGGAAACACCATATATTTT.

The chain links TRBV9 to TRBJ2-3, with 10 bases lining up with TRBD2. CDR3 length: 15 amino acids. Germline lookup yields CDR1 SGDLS and CDR2 YYNGEE. Trimming at V came to 0 bases and at J to 6 bases, leaving 4 bases not matched to a gene. The CDR3 is CASSVDLAGDDTQYF. In nucleotides, the CDR3 is TGTGCCAGCAGCGTAGATCTAGCGGGAGATGATACGCAGTATTTT. The full variable domain, its missing parts supplied by reference TRBV9 and TRBJ2-3, is DSGVTQTPKHLITATGQRVTLRCSPRSGDLSVYWYQQSLDQGLQFLIQYYNGEERAKGNILERFSAQQFPDLHSELNLSSLELGDSALYFCASSVDLAGDDTQYFGPGTRLTVL.

The V gene is TRBV7-2, the J gene TRBJ1-6; possible D gene TRBD1, 6 bases. The CDR3 contains 15 residues. V was trimmed by 1 base and J by 7 bases, leaving 11 bases between them. Germline V gene sequence: CDR1 SGHTA, CDR2 FQGNSA. The CDR3 coding sequence is TGTGCCAGCAGCTTAGAGGGGGGGTGGAATTCACCCCTCCACTTT. This codes for CASSLEGGWNSPLHF.

The chain recombines TRBV19 with TRBJ1-1, with TRBD1 identical over 7 bases. Germline-derived CDR1 and CDR2 are LNHDA and SQIVND (reference sequence). There are 13 residues in the CDR3. The junction had 9 bases not matched to a gene; V was cut back by 7 bases and J by 7 bases. The CDR3 region has the DNA TGTGCCAGTACCATTAACCGGGACAGTGAAGCTTTCTTT. This translates into CASTINRDSEAFF.